The subject of this entry is one T cell receptor (beta chain). The antigen remains undetermined. Libraries were prepared by immunoSEQ multiplex PCR; TCRdb keeps only in-frame clonotypes and omits some of them. This sample yields over 80,000 clones, of which roughly nine tenths are seen a single time; more than 5.5% belongs to the top ten. With autoimmune disease history or systemic immunosuppression, patients were excluded. Sampling of blood occurred at baseline, cycle 4 day 1, and cycle 7 day 1. This sample is part of a study of OX40 agonist ivuxolimab in advanced cancers. The V gene's germline CDR1 is MNHEY and CDR2 SMNVEV (reference sequence). CDR3 size: 14 residues. Trimming took 5 bases from V and 6 from J, leaving 17 bases between them. Regarding the study as a whole: In the expanded peripheral T cells, antigen specificity was never determined.

Sequenced here: CD4+ or CD8+ T cells sorted from blood, sampled in a trial of the OX40 agonist ivuxolimab. The receptor's source is an adult with an advanced solid tumor such as melanoma, head and neck, liver or kidney cancer. The rearrangement links TRBV27 to TRBJ2-7; the D gene is possibly TRBD1 (6 bases). This chain's CDR3 is CASSERPGVREQYF. In nucleotides, the CDR3 is TGTGCCAGCAGTGAGAGACCAGGGGTGCGCGAGCAGTACTTC.